This T cell receptor beta chain is from a study of blood T cell repertoires in COVID-19. Background on the study: COVID-19 samples from acute and convalescent phases originated in the United States, Italy and Spain.

The CDR3 spans 19 residues. With V trimmed by 5 bases and J by 2 bases, 14 bases remained unmatched. The germline CDR1 and CDR2 sequences are SGHNT and YENEEA. This clone was seen just once. Generated by immunoSEQ multiplex PCR, the TCRdb table keeps only in-frame clones and is missing some. The data contain a few hundred thousand clones, nearly 90% of them singletons. The source of this sequence is a woman aged 18-30 years with acute COVID-19. The sequencing input was PBMCs or T cells enriched from blood (not recorded which). The chain has TRBV11-3 and TRBJ2-6; 8 bases line up with TRBD1. CDR3 in amino acids: CASSPDDRGNQPGANVLTF. The CDR3 DNA sequence: TGTGCCAGCAGCCCCGACGACAGGGGAAATCAACCTGGGGCCAACGTCCTGACTTTC.